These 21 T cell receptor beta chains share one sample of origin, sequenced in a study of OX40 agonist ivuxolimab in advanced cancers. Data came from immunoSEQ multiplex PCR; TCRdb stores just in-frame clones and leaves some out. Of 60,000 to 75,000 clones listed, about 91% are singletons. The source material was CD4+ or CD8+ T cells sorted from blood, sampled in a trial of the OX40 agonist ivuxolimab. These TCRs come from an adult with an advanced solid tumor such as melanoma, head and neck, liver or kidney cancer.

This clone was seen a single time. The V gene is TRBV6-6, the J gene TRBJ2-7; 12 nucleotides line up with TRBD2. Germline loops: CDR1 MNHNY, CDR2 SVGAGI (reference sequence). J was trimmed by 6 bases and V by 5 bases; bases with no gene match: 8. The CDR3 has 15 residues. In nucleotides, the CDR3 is TGTGCCAGCAGTCCGACTAGCGGGAGACCTGGCGAGCAGTACTTC. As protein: CASSPTSGRPGEQYF.

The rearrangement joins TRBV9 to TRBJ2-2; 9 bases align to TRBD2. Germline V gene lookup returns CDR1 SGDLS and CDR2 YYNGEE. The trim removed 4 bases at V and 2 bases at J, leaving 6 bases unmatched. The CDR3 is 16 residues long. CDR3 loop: CASSPPGTSNTGELFF. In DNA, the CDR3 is TGTGCCAGCAGCCCCCCCGGGACTAGCAACACCGGGGAGCTGTTTTTT.

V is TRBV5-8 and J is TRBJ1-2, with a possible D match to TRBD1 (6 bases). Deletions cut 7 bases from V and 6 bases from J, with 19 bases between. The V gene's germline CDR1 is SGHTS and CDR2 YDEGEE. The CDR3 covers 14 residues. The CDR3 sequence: CASGEWGQEDGYTF. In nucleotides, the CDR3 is TGTGCCAGCGGCGAATGGGGGCAAGAAGATGGCTACACCTTC.

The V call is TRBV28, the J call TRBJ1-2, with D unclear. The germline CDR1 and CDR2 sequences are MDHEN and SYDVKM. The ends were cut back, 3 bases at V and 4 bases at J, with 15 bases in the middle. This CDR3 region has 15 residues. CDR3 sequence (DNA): TGTGCCAGCAGTTTTGCAGGCGGTATCGTCTATGGCTACACCTTC. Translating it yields CASSFAGGIVYGYTF.

This CDR3 reads CASSAKKDEQYF. The CDR3 DNA sequence: TGTGCCAGCAGTGCGAAAAAGGACGAGCAGTACTTC. The chain links TRBV2 to TRBJ2-7; D remains ambiguous. In germline, CDR1 is SNHLY, CDR2 FYNNEI. The CDR3 totals 12 residues. V gave up 4 bases and J gave up 5 bases, with 9 bases separating them.

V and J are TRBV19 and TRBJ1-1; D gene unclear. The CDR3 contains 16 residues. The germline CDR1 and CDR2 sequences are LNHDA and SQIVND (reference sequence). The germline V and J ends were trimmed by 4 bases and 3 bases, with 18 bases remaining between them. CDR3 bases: TGTGCCAGTAGTAATTTGGTGGTGCTCGGGGACACTGAAGCTTTCTTT. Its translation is CASSNLVVLGDTEAFF.

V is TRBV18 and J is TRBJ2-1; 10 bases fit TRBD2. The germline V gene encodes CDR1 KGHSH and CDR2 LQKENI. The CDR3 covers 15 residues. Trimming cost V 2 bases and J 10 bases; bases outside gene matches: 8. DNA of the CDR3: TGTGCCAGCTCACCAAGGACTAGCGGCAGTTGGGAGCAGTTCTTC. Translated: CASSPRTSGSWEQFF.

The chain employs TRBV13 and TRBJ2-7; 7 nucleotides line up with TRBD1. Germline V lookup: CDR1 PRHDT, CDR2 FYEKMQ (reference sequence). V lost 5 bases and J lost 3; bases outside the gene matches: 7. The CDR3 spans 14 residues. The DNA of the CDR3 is TGTGCCAGCAGCACCAGACAGGGAATCTACGAGCAGTACTTC. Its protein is CASSTRQGIYEQYF.

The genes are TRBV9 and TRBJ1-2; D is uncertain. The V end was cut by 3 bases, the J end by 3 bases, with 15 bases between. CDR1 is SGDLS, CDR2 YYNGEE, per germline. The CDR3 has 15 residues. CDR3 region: CASSAGRLGHYGYTF. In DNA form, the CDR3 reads TGTGCCAGCAGCGCTGGACGCCTAGGACACTATGGCTACACCTTC.

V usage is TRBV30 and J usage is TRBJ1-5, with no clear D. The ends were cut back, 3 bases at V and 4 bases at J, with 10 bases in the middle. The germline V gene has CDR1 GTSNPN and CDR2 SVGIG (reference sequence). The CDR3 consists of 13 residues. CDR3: CAWRAGQNQPQHF. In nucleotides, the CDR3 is TGTGCCTGGAGGGCAGGCCAGAATCAGCCCCAGCATTTT.

The CDR3 spells CASSFTGETYEQYF. In DNA form, the CDR3 reads TGTGCCAGCAGCTTTACGGGAGAAACCTACGAGCAGTACTTC. This sequence joins TRBV11-2 and TRBJ2-7; weak D call: TRBD2 (6 bases). Germline lookup yields CDR1 SGHAT and CDR2 FQNNGV. The CDR3 sequence is 14 residues long. Deletions cut 3 bases from V and 2 bases from J, with 11 bases between.

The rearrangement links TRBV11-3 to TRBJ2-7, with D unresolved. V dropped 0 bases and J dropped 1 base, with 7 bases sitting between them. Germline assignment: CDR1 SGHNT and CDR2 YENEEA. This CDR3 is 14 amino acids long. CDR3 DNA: TGTGCCAGCAGCTTAGATTCGTCTTCCTACGAGCAGTACTTC. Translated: CASSLDSSSYEQYF.

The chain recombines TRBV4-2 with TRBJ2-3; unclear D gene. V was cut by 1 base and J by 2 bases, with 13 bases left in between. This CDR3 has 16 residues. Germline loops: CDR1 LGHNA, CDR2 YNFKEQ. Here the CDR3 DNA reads TGTGCCAGCAGCCAAGTTCCGGAAGAGGACACAGATACGCAGTATTTT. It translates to CASSQVPEEDTDTQYF.

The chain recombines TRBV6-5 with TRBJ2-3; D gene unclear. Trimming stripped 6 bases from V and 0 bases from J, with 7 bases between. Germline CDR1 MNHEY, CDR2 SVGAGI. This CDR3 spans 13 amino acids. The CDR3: CASRRLSTDTQYF. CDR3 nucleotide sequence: TGTGCCAGCAGGCGACTTAGCACAGATACGCAGTATTTT.

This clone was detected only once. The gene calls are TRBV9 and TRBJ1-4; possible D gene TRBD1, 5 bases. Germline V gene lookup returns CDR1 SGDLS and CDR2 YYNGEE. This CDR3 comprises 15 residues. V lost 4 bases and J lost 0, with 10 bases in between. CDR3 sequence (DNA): TGTGCCAGCAGCTTAACAGGTGCAACTAATGAAAAACTGTTTTTT. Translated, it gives CASSLTGATNEKLFF.

The CDR3 DNA reads as TGTGCCAGCAGTTTATTGGGCGGGGATCAAGAGACCCAGTACTTC. It translates to CASSLLGGDQETQYF. The V call is TRBV27, the J call TRBJ2-5; weak D call: TRBD2 (6 bases). Trimming took 1 base from V and 2 from J, leaving 11 bases between them. Germline-derived CDR1 and CDR2 are MNHEY and SMNVEV (reference sequence). CDR3 length: 15 amino acids.

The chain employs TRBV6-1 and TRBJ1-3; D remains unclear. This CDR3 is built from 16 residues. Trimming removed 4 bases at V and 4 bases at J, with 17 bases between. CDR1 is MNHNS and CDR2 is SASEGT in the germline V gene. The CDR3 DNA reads TGTGCCAGCAGTGCCCTCGAGGAAGGAGCGGGAAACACCATATATTTT. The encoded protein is CASSALEEGAGNTIYF.

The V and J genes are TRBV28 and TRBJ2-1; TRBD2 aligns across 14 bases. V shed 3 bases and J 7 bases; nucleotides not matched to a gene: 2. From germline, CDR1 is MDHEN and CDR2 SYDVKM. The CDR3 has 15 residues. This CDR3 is CASSLTSGRENEQFF. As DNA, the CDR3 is TGTGCCAGCAGTTTGACTAGCGGGAGGGAGAATGAGCAGTTCTTC.

The CDR3 sequence: CASSAGNYQPQHF. Written as DNA, the CDR3 is TGTGCCAGCAGTGCGGGAAATTATCAGCCCCAGCATTTT. The genes are TRBV2 and TRBJ1-5; D remains unclear. The V gene lost 4 bases and the J gene lost 5 bases, with 9 bases spanning the gap. The CDR3 length is 13 residues. Germline values: CDR1 SNHLY, CDR2 FYNNEI.

Here the CDR3 DNA reads TGTGCCAGCAGCTTCACCAGCGGGGCTGAAGCTTTCTTT. Residues: CASSFTSGAEAFF. The J gene is TRBJ1-1, the V gene TRBV7-2; D remains unclear. The CDR3 is made up of 13 amino acids. Germline lookup yields CDR1 SGHTA and CDR2 FQGNSA. V was shortened by 3 bases and J by 6 bases, with 11 bases between the two germline ends.

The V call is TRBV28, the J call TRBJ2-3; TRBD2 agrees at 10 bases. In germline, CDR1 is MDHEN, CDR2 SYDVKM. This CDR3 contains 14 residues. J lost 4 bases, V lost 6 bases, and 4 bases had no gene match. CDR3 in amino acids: CASRLAGVADTQYF. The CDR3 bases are TGTGCCAGCAGGCTAGCGGGAGTCGCAGATACGCAGTATTTT.